Below are 9 T cell receptor beta chains sequenced from a single sample in a study of human T cells and chemical hapten exposure. Time point described: patch test 3, about 24 weeks after DPC sensitization. Treatment indicated: therapeutic diphenylcyclopropenone sensitization with weekly scalp DPC. TCRdb re-derived calls from the RACE reads in MiXCR, one entry per CDR3 protein. The data hold 95,000 to 150,000 distinct CDR3 sequences, with roughly 10% observed a single time. This specimen was whole blood, taken in connection with sensitization to the hapten diphenylcyclopropenone (DPC). These receptors all come from a woman between 45 and 65 years old with alopecia areata. Some clones in this sample may be carry-over from other donors' samples.

This clonotype is judged medium-sized. The chain couples TRBV11-2 to TRBJ2-4, with D unresolved. Trimming took 5 bases from V and 5 from J, leaving 16 bases between them. The CDR3 contains 15 residues. Germline V gene data show CDR1 as SGHAT and CDR2 as FQNNGV. CDR3 DNA sequence: TGTGCCAGCAGCCGCTGGCCGGAGAACGAAAACATTCAGTACTTC. It encodes CASSRWPENENIQYF. The complete variable domain, with remaining parts taken from reference TRBV11-2 and TRBJ2-4, reads EAGVAQSPRYKIIEKRQSVAFWCNPISGHATLYWYQQILGQGPKLLIQFQNNGVVDDSQLPKDRFSAERLKGVDSTLKIQPAKLEDSAVYLCASSRWPENENIQYFGAGTRLSVL.

The gene calls are TRBV5-1 and TRBJ2-7, with a possible D match to TRBD1 (6 bases). V gave up 4 bases and J gave up 1 base, with 15 bases separating them. The CDR3 totals 15 residues. Per the germline V gene, CDR1 is SGHRS and CDR2 is YFSETQ. The CDR3 reads CASSRTSQGSYEQYF. CDR3 coding DNA: TGCGCCAGCAGCCGGACCTCGCAGGGGTCCTACGAGCAGTACTTC.

This clonotype was seen many times. This chain links TRBV20-1 with TRBJ2-1, with 10 bases aligning to TRBD2. The CDR3 spans 19 residues. The germline CDR1 and CDR2 sequences are DFQATT and SNEGSKA (reference sequence). Unmatched junction bases numbered 22, after V lost 5 bases and J lost 6 bases. CDR3 nucleotide sequence: TGCAGTGCTTCCGGGGTGCCTTTAGGGAGCGGGGGGGCTCGCAATGAGCAGTTCTTC. Residues: CSASGVPLGSGGARNEQFF.

This clonotype has just a few counts. This chain connects TRBV28 to TRBJ2-3; 7 bases are shared with TRBD2. Germline lookup yields CDR1 MDHEN and CDR2 SYDVKM. The J segment lost 2 bases and the V segment lost 1 base, leaving 6 bases of the junction unmatched. CDR3 size: 16 residues. CDR3 DNA sequence: TGTGCCAGCAGTTTATCGGGAGCGGGGCTCACAGATACGCAGTATTTT. It translates to CASSLSGAGLTDTQYF.

This clonotype has more than one count but fewer than ten. This sequence joins TRBV7-9 and TRBJ2-7, with TRBD1 matching 7 bases. There are 13 residues in the CDR3. CDR1 and CDR2 from the germline V gene are SEHNR and FQNEAQ (reference sequence). V lost 5 bases, J lost 7 bases, and 8 bases stayed unmatched. CDR3: CASSPGGLGEQYF. The CDR3 DNA follows: TGTGCCAGCAGCCCAGGGGGTCTAGGGGAGCAGTACTTC.

This clonotype was seen a few times. The CDR3 nucleotides are TGTGCCAGCAGCGTAGTTTCGGCAGAAGCCACTGAAGCTTTCTTT. Residues: CASSVVSAEATEAFF. The chain employs TRBV9 and TRBJ1-1; no clear D gene. Looked up from germline, CDR1 is SGDLS and CDR2 is YYNGEE. Trimming pared 0 bases from V and 4 bases from J, leaving 13 bases between. The CDR3 spans 15 residues.

The V gene is TRBV7-9, the J gene TRBJ2-3; 7 nucleotides align to TRBD1. This CDR3 region has 15 residues. The ends lost 5 bases at V and 7 bases at J; junction bases unmatched: 12. CDR1 is SEHNR, CDR2 FQNEAQ, per germline (reference sequence). The CDR3 loop is CASSRDRAAYNTQYF. CDR3 bases: TGTGCCAGCAGCAGAGACAGGGCCGCTTATAATACGCAGTATTTT.

There are many counts of this clonotype. V is TRBV6-2 or TRBV6-3 and J is TRBJ1-5; a possible D gene is TRBD1 (6 bases). Germline lookup yields CDR1 MNHEY and CDR2 SVGEGT. This CDR3 is 13 amino acids long. The ends were cut back, 7 bases at V and 4 bases at J, with 11 bases in the middle. This CDR3 is CASIGQGNQPQHF. For the CDR3, the DNA is TGTGCCAGCATTGGGCAGGGGAATCAGCCCCAGCATTTT.

This clonotype was counted at least ten times. The chain links TRBV2 to TRBJ2-6; 7 bases match TRBD1. There are 16 residues in the CDR3. V trimming: 2 bases; J trimming: 2 bases; junction bases outside the gene matches: 3. The germline CDR1 and CDR2 sequences are SNHLY and FYNNEI. In DNA form, the CDR3 reads TGTGCCAGCAGTGAAAGTCAGGGGGCTGGGGCCAACGTCCTGACTTTC. Translation: CASSESQGAGANVLTF. The entire variable domain, with the rest obtained from reference TRBV2 and TRBJ2-6, is as follows: EPEVTQTPSHQVTQMGQEVILRCVPISNHLYFYWYRQILGQKVEFLVSFYNNEISEKSEIFDDQFSVERPDGSNFTLKIRSTKLEDSAMYFCASSESQGAGANVLTFGAGSRLTVL.